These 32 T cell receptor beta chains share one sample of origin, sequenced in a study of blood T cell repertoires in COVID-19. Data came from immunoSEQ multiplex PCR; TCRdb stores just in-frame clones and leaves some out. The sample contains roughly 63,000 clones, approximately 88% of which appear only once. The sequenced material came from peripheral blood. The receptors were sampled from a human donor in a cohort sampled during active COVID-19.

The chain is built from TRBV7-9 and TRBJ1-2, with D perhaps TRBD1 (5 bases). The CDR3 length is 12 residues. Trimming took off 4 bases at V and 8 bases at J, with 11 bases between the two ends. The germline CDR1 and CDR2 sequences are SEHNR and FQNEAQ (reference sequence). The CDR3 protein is CASSSGFQGYTF. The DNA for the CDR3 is TGTGCCAGCAGCTCAGGGTTTCAGGGCTACACCTTC.

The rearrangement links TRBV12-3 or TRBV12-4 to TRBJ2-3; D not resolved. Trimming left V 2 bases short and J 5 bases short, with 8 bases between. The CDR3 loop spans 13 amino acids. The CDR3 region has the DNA TGTGCCAGCAGTTTACAACCGGGAGATACGCAGTATTTT. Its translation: CASSLQPGDTQYF.

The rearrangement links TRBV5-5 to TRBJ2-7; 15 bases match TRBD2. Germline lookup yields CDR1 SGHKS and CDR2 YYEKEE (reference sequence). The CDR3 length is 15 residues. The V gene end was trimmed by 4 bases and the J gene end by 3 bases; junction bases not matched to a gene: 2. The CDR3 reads CASSRGLAGGYEQYF. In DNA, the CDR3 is TGTGCCAGCAGCAGGGGACTAGCGGGAGGCTACGAGCAGTACTTC. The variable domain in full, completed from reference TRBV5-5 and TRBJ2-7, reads DAGVTQSPTHLIKTRGQQVTLRCSPISGHKSVSWYQQVLGQGPQFIFQYYEKEERGRGNFPDRFSARQFPNYSSELNVNALLLGDSALYLCASSRGLAGGYEQYFGPGTRLTVT.

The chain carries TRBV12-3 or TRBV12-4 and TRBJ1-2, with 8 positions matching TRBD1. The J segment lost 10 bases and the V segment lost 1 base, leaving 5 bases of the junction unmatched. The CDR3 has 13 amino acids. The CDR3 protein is CASSLGRDRPYTF. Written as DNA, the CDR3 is TGTGCCAGCAGTTTAGGCCGGGACAGGCCCTACACCTTC.

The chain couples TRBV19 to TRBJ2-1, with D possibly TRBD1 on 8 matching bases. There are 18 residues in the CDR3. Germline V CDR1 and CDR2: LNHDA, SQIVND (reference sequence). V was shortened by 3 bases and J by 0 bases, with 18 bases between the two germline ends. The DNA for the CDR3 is TGTGCCAGTAGTATGCGGGGGACAGGCTTGAGCTCCTACAATGAGCAGTTCTTC. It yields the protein CASSMRGTGLSSYNEQFF.

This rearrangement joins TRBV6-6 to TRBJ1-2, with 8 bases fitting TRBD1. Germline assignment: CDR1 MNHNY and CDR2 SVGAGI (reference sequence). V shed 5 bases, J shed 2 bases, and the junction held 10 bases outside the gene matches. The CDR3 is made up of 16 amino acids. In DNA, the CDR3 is TGTGCCAGCAGTCGAGTGAGTCAGGGGGCGAACTATGGCTACACCTTC. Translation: CASSRVSQGANYGYTF.

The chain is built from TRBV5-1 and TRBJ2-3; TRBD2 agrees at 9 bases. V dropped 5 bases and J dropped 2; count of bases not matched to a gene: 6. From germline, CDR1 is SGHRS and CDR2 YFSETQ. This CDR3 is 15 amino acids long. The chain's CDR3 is CASRRLAGTTDTQYF. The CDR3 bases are TGCGCCAGCAGACGTCTAGCGGGGACCACAGATACGCAGTATTTT.

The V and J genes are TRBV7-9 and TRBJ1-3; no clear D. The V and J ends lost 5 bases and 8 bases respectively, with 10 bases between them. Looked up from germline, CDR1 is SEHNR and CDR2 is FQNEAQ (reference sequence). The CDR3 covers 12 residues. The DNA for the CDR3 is TGTGCCAGCAGCCGGAGGGTAGACACCATATATTTT. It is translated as CASSRRVDTIYF.

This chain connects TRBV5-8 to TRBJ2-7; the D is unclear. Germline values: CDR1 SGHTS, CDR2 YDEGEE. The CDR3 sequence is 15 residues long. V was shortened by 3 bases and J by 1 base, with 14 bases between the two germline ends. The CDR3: CASSSTGSRSYEQYF. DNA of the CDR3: TGTGCCAGCAGCTCGACTGGAAGCAGATCCTACGAGCAGTACTTC.

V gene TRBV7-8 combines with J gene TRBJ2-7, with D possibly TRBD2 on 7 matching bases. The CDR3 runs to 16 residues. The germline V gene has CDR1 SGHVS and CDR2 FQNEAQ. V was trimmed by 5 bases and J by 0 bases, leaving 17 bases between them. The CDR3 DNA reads TGTGCCAGCAGCCCACAGGAGGGGGGGTTCTCCTACGAGCAGTACTTC. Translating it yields CASSPQEGGFSYEQYF.

The CDR3 bases are TGTGCCAGCAGCGTGCGTACGTGGTATACTGACACAGATACGCAGTATTTT. Its translation is CASSVRTWYTDTDTQYF. This chain uses TRBV9 with TRBJ2-3; D is uncertain. The CDR3 consists of 17 residues. V shed 2 bases and J shed 2 bases, with 18 bases lying between them. Germline V gives CDR1 SGDLS, CDR2 YYNGEE.

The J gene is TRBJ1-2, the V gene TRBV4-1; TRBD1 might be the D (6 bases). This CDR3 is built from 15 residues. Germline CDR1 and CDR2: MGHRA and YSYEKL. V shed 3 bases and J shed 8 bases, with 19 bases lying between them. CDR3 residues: CASSQDSTSPRGYTF. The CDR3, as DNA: TGCGCCAGCAGCCAGGACAGCACCAGCCCTCGGGGCTACACCTTC.

The CDR3: CASSQAWTSGDTDTQYF. DNA of the CDR3: TGTGCCAGCAGCCAAGCTTGGACTAGCGGAGACACAGATACGCAGTATTTT. This chain uses TRBV14 with TRBJ2-3; 10 nucleotides match TRBD2. The V and J ends lost 1 base and 2 bases, in that order; junction bases with no gene match: 6. Germline V gene lookup returns CDR1 SGHDN and CDR2 FVKESK. The CDR3 sequence is 17 residues long.

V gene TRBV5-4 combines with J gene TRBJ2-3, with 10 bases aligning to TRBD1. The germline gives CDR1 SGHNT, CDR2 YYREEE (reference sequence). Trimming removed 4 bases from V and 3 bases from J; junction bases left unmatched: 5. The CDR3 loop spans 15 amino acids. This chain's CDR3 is CASSPDRGRTDTQYF. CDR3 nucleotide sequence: TGTGCCAGCAGCCCTGACAGGGGGCGGACAGATACGCAGTATTTT.

The CDR3 protein is CATSDYGLEQFF. The CDR3 nucleotides are TGTGCCACCAGTGATTACGGACTAGAACAGTTCTTC. The V call is TRBV24-1, the J call TRBJ2-1, with 7 bases lining up with TRBD2. The junction had 4 bases not matched to a gene; V was cut back by 2 bases and J by 13 bases. The CDR3 totals 12 residues. Germline V gives CDR1 KGHDR, CDR2 SFDVKD.

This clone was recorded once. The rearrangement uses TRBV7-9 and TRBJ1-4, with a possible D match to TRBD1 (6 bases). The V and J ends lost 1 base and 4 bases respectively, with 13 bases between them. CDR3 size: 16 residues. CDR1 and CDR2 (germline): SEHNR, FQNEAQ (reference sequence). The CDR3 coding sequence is TGTGCCAGCAGCTTAGTGGGGCAGGGGATTAATGAAAAACTGTTTTTT. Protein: CASSLVGQGINEKLFF.

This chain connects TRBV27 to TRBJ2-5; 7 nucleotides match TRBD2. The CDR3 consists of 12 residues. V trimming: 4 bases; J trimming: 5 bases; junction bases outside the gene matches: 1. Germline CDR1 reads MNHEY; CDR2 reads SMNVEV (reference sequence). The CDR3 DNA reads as TGTGCCAGCAGTTACGGGGGGGAGACCCAGTACTTC. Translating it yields CASSYGGETQYF.

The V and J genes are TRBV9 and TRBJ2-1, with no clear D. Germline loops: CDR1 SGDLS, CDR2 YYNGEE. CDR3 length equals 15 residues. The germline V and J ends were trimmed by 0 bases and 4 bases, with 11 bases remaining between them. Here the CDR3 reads CASSVVSLPYNEQFF. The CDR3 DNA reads TGTGCCAGCAGCGTAGTTAGCTTACCATACAATGAGCAGTTCTTC.

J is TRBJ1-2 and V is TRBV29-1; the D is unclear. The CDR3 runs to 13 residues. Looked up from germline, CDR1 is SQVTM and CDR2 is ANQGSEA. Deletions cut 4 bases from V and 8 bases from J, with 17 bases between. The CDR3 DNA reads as TGCAGCGTTGCGCTTTTAACGGGGTGGGGCTACACCTTC. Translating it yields CSVALLTGWGYTF.

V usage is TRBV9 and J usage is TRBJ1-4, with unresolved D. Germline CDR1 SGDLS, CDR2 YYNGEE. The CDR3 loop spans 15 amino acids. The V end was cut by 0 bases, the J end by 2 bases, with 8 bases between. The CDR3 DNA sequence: TGTGCCAGCAGCGTAGGCGGGTTCACTAATGAAAAACTGTTTTTT. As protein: CASSVGGFTNEKLFF.

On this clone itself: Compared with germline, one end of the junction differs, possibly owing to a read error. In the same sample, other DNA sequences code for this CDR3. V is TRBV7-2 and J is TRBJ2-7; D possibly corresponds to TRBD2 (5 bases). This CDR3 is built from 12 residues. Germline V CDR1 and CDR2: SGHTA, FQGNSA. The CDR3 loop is CASSFDRREQYF. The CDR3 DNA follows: TGTGCTAGCAGCTTTGACCGGAGGGAGCAGTACTTC.

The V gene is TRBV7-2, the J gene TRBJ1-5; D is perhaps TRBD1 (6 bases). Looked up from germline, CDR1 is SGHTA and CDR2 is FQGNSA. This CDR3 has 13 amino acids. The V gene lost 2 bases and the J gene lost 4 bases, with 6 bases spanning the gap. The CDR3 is CASSLQGNQPQHF. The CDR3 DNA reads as TGTGCCAGCAGCTTACAGGGGAATCAGCCCCAGCATTTT.

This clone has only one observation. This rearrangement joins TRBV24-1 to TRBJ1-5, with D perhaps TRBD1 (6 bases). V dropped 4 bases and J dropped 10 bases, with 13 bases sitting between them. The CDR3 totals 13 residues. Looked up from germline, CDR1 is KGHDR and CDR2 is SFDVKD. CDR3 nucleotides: TGTGCCACCAGTGAGGGGGGGCCTGTCCCCCAGCATTTT. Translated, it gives CATSEGGPVPQHF.

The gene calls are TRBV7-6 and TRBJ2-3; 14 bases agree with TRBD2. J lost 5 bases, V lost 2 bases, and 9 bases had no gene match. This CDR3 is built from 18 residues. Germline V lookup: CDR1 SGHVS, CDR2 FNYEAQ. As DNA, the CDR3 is TGTGCCAGCAGCTTAAGGGGGGGACTAGCGGGAGTTGGAGATACGCAGTATTTT. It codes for CASSLRGGLAGVGDTQYF.

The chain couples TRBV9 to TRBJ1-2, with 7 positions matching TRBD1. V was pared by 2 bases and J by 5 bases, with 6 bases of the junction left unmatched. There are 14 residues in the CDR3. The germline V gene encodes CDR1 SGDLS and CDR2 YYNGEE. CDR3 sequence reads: CASSVRDSTYGYTF. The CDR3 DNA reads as TGTGCCAGCAGCGTCCGGGACAGCACTTATGGCTACACCTTC.

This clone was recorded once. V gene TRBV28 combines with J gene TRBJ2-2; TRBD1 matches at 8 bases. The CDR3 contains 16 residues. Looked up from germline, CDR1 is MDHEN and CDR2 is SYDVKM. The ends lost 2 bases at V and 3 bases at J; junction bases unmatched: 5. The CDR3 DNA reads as TGTGCCAGCAGTTTACCCGACAGGGGAGACACCGGGGAGCTGTTTTTT. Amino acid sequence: CASSLPDRGDTGELFF.

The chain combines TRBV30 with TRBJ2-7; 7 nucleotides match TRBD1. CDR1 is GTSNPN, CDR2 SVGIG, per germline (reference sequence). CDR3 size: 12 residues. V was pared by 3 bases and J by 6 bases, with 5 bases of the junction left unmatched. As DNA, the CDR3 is TGTGCCTGGAGAGGCCAGGGGGTCGAGCAGTACTTC. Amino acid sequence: CAWRGQGVEQYF.

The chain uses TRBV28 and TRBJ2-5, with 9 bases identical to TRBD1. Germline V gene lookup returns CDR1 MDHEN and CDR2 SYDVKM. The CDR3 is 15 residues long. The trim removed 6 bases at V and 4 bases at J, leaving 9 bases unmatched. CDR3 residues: CASRPPGQGGETQYF. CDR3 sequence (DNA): TGTGCCAGCAGGCCACCGGGACAGGGAGGAGAGACCCAGTACTTC.

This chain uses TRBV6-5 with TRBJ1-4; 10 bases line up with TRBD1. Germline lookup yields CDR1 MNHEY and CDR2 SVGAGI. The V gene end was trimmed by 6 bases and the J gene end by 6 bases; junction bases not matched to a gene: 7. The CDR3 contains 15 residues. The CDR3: CASSKSGTGDEKLFF. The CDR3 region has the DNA TGTGCCAGCAGCAAGTCCGGGACAGGGGATGAAAAACTGTTTTTT.

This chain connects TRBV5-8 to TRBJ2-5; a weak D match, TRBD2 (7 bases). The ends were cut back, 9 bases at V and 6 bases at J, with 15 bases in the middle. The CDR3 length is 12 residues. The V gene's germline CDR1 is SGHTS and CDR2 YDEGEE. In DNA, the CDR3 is TGTGCCACCCGAGGGGGGGTACAGACCCAGTACTTC. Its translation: CATRGGVQTQYF.

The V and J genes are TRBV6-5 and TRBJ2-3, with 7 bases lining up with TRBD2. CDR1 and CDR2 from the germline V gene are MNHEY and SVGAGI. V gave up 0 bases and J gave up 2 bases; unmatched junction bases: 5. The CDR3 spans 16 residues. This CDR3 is CASSYSPSGTTDTQYF. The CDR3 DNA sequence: TGTGCCAGCAGTTACTCGCCTAGCGGAACCACAGATACGCAGTATTTT.

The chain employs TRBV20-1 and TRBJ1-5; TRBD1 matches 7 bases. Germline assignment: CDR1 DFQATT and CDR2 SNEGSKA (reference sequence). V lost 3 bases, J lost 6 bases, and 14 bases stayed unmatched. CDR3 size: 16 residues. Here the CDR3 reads CSASIPDRERGQPQHF. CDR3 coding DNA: TGCAGTGCTAGTATCCCCGACAGGGAGAGGGGTCAGCCCCAGCATTTT.